These 14 T cell receptor beta chains originate from one sample sequenced in a study of blood T cell repertoires in COVID-19. The method was immunoSEQ multiplex PCR; TCRdb's version includes in-frame clones alone and lacks a portion of them. The repertoire has roughly 120,000 clones, approximately 85% of them found once; the top ten carry 11%. Sequencing input: peripheral blood. These receptors all stem from a man older than 75 with acute or convalescent COVID-19.

The chain employs TRBV28 and TRBJ1-5; possibly TRBD1 for D (6 bases). Germline V gene sequence: CDR1 MDHEN, CDR2 SYDVKM. CDR3 size: 15 residues. Trimming removed 3 bases at V and 2 bases at J, with 11 bases between. Written as DNA, the CDR3 is TGTGCCAGCAGTTTCCTACAGGGAGGCAATCAGCCCCAGCATTTT. The encoded protein is CASSFLQGGNQPQHF.

The chain recombines TRBV30 with TRBJ1-1, with D uncertain. Between the trimmed V and J ends, which lost 3 bases and 5 bases, there was a span of 4 bases. Germline V CDR1 and CDR2: GTSNPN, SVGIG (reference sequence). This CDR3 contains 10 residues. DNA for the CDR3: TGTGCCTGGAGGAGAACTGAAGCTTTCTTT. This translates into CAWRRTEAFF.

This chain uses TRBV2 with TRBJ2-3; 10 bases are shared with TRBD2. This CDR3 comprises 18 residues. The germline V gene encodes CDR1 SNHLY and CDR2 FYNNEI. Unmatched junction bases numbered 14, after V lost 8 bases and J lost 0 bases. This CDR3 reads CASYKGSSGSPSTDTQYF. CDR3 DNA: TGTGCCAGCTATAAGGGGTCTAGCGGGAGCCCAAGCACAGATACGCAGTATTTT.

The CDR3 reads CATSRDPQGPSPLHF. In DNA, the CDR3 is TGTGCCACCAGCAGAGATCCACAGGGACCATCACCCCTCCACTTT. The genes are TRBV15 and TRBJ1-6, with D perhaps matching TRBD1 (6 bases). V was pared by 0 bases and J by 10 bases, with 13 bases between. The CDR3 sequence is 15 residues long. Germline V gene sequence: CDR1 LNHNV, CDR2 YYDKDF (reference sequence).

J is TRBJ1-1 and V is TRBV15, with TRBD1 matching over 8 bases. The ends lost 2 bases at V and 1 base at J; junction bases unmatched: 6. There are 16 residues in the CDR3. Germline V lookup: CDR1 LNHNV, CDR2 YYDKDF (reference sequence). The chain's CDR3 is CATSRFSGGANTEAFF. CDR3 sequence (DNA): TGTGCCACCAGCAGATTCTCAGGGGGCGCGAACACTGAAGCTTTCTTT.

The rearrangement uses TRBV29-1 and TRBJ2-7; 10 nucleotides match TRBD2. The germline V gene has CDR1 SQVTM and CDR2 ANQGSEA. The V gene end was trimmed by 5 bases and the J gene end by 8 bases; junction bases not matched to a gene: 6. The CDR3 contains 12 residues. The CDR3 region is CSVSSGGTQQYF. CDR3 nucleotides: TGCAGCGTTTCTAGCGGGGGTACCCAGCAGTACTTC.

V and J are TRBV3-1 (or the pseudogene TRBV3-2) and TRBJ1-1; D unresolved. Trimming removed 6 bases at V and 1 base at J, with 12 bases between. The CDR3 consists of 14 residues. Germline assignment: CDR1 LGHDT and CDR2 YNNKEL (reference sequence). CDR3 protein: CASRLLNENTEAFF. The CDR3 DNA reads as TGTGCCAGCAGACTCCTTAACGAGAACACTGAAGCTTTCTTT.

In its sample, this clone was seen once. The chain employs TRBV5-4 and TRBJ1-6; 10 nucleotides line up with TRBD1. The CDR3 length is 15 residues. With V trimmed by 6 bases and J by 3 bases, 3 bases remained unmatched. CDR1 is SGHNT, CDR2 YYREEE, per germline (reference sequence). The CDR3 protein is CASNDRGLYNSPLHF. In nucleotides, the CDR3 is TGTGCCAGCAACGACAGGGGGCTCTATAATTCACCCCTCCACTTT. Complete variable domain (other parts from reference TRBV5-4 and TRBJ1-6): ETGVTQSPTHLIKTRGQQVTLRCSSQSGHNTVSWYQQALGQGPQFIFQYYREEENGRGNFPPRFSGLQFPNYSSELNVNALELDDSALYLCASNDRGLYNSPLHFGNGTRLTVT.

The V call is TRBV7-3, the J call TRBJ1-2; 10 bases are shared with TRBD1. V was clipped by 5 bases and J by 3 bases; unmatched bases: 6. The CDR3 has 15 amino acids. The germline CDR1 and CDR2 sequences are SGHTA and FQGTGA. CDR3 coding DNA: TGTGCCAGCAGCGAAGAAGGGACAGGGGACTATGGCTACACCTTC. It yields the protein CASSEEGTGDYGYTF.

The chain employs TRBV5-6 and TRBJ2-7; 8 positions agree with TRBD2. The germline V gene has CDR1 SGHDT and CDR2 YYEEEE. J was trimmed by 6 bases and V by 4 bases; bases with no gene match: 9. There are 14 residues in the CDR3. The CDR3 DNA follows: TGTGCCAGCAGCCCAGGCGGGGGGCAGGGCGAGCAGTACTTC. Protein product: CASSPGGGQGEQYF.

CDR3: CASCTGTGAYGYTF. The CDR3 coding sequence is TGTGCCAGTTGCACCGGGACAGGGGCCTATGGCTACACCTTC. The genes are TRBV25-1 and TRBJ1-2; 10 nucleotides agree with TRBD1. The CDR3 runs to 14 residues. Germline V CDR1 and CDR2: MGHDK, SYGVNS. J gave up 4 bases and V 9 bases, and 8 bases lay outside the gene matches.

The J gene is TRBJ2-5, the V gene TRBV11-2; possibly TRBD1 for D (6 bases). The CDR3 contains 14 residues. The germline V gene has CDR1 SGHAT and CDR2 FQNNGV. V lost 1 base to trimming and J lost 10 bases, with 16 bases between them. This CDR3 reads CASSLVGQPSGQYF. The CDR3 nucleotides are TGTGCCAGCAGCTTAGTCGGACAGCCATCGGGCCAGTACTTC.

The V and J genes are TRBV6-2 or TRBV6-3 and TRBJ1-2; D unclear. Per germline, CDR1 MNHEY and CDR2 SVGEGT. CDR3 length equals 11 residues. Deletions cut 6 bases from V and 7 bases from J, with 9 bases between. The CDR3 region is CASSDIGGYTF. CDR3 nucleotide sequence: TGTGCCAGCAGCGACATTGGTGGCTACACCTTC.

The chain has TRBV10-1 and TRBJ2-1; no reliable D call. The CDR3 totals 13 residues. V lost 3 bases and J 2 bases, leaving 5 bases between the germline ends. Germline loops: CDR1 WNHNN, CDR2 SYGVQD (reference sequence). The CDR3 loop reads CASSELTYNEQFF. The CDR3 DNA is TGCGCCAGCAGTGAACTTACCTACAATGAGCAGTTCTTC.